Listed below are T cell receptor beta chains from one sample, sequenced in a study of cytomegalovirus exposure and HLA in healthy donors. TCRdb keeps only in-frame clones here, not all; method: immunoSEQ multiplex PCR. Among 90,000 to 120,000 clones listed, about 80% were seen once. The sequencing input was PBMCs. The receptors were sampled from a man aged 30-40 years in good health and CMV-seronegative. CDR3s include the opening cysteine and the closing phenylalanine or tryptophan. A D gene is named only where the DNA matches it firmly. The listing skips clone size in some rows; elsewhere it reads once, few, many or a size class.

d_call	clone_size	v_call	j_call	cdr3_aa	cdr3_nt
NA	NA	TRBV6-5	TRBJ2-3	CASTGTGPSTDTQYF	TGTGCCAGCACTGGGACTGGCCCTAGCACAGATACGCAGTATTTT
TRBD1	few	TRBV28	TRBJ1-2	CASSLLVGQDWSYTF	TGTGCCAGCAGTTTATTGGTCGGACAGGACTGGAGCTACACCTTC
TRBD2	NA	TRBV2	TRBJ2-7	CARPSSGRAYEQYF	TGTGCCAGACCGTCTAGCGGCCGCGCCTACGAGCAGTACTTC
NA	NA	TRBV19	TRBJ2-5	CASSPSGNGETQYF	TGTGCCAGTAGTCCGTCGGGGAATGGGGAGACCCAGTACTTC
TRBD2	NA	TRBV19	TRBJ2-3	CASSMSGTSGRPPTDTQYF	TGTGCCAGTAGTATGTCCGGGACTAGCGGGCGGCCTCCTACAGATACGCAGTATTTT
TRBD2	NA	TRBV5-1	TRBJ2-7	CASSFSGGSSHEQYF	TGCGCCAGCAGCTTCTCCGGCGGGAGTAGCCACGAGCAGTACTTC
NA	NA	TRBV29-1	TRBJ1-5	CSVLHSSNQPQHF	TGCAGCGTTCTCCACAGTAGCAATCAGCCCCAGCATTTT
NA	NA	TRBV6-6	TRBJ2-7	CASRGGPAYEQYF	TGTGCCAGCAGGGGAGGCCCAGCCTACGAGCAGTACTTC
TRBD2	NA	TRBV19	TRBJ2-5	CASGEGQETQYF	TGTGCCAGTGGGGAGGGCCAAGAGACCCAGTACTTC
NA	NA	TRBV5-1	TRBJ2-3	CASSLGDADTQYF	TGCGCCAGCAGCTTGGGAGATGCAGATACGCAGTATTTT
TRBD1	NA	TRBV28	TRBJ1-1	CASSLGTGNTLTEAFF	TGTGCCAGCAGTTTAGGGACAGGGAATACACTCACTGAAGCTTTCTTT
TRBD1	few	TRBV28	TRBJ1-3	CASIDRGTGNTIYF	TGTGCCAGCATCGACAGGGGAACTGGAAACACCATATATTTT
TRBD1	NA	TRBV4-1	TRBJ2-3	CASSPGQGTSTDTQYF	TGCGCCAGCAGCCCCGGACAGGGTACTAGCACAGATACGCAGTATTTT
TRBD2	NA	TRBV6-6	TRBJ2-1	CASSPTSGSYNEQFF	TGTGCCAGCAGTCCGACTAGCGGGAGCTACAATGAGCAGTTCTTC
NA	NA	TRBV28	TRBJ1-3	CASSSFGQGNTIYF	TGTGCCAGCAGTTCCTTCGGACAGGGAAACACCATATATTTT
TRBD1	NA	TRBV7-8	TRBJ2-7	CASSWDRGRVYEQYF	TGTGCCAGCAGCTGGGACAGGGGACGGGTCTACGAGCAGTACTTC